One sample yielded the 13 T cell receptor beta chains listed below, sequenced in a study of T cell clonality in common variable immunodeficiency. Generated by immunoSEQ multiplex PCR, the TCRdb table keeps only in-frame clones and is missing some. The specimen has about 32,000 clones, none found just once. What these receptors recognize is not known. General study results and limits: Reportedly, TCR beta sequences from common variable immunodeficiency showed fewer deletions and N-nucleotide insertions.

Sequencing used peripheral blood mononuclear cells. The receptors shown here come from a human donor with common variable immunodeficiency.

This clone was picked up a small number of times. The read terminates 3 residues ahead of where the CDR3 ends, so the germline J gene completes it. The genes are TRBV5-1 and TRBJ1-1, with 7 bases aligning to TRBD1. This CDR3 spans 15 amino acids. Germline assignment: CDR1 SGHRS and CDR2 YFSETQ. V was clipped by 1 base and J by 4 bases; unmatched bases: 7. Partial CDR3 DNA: TGCGCCAGCAGCTTGTCGACAGGGTTCGGCACTGAA. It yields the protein CASSLSTGFGTE. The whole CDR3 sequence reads CASSLSTGFGTEAFF.

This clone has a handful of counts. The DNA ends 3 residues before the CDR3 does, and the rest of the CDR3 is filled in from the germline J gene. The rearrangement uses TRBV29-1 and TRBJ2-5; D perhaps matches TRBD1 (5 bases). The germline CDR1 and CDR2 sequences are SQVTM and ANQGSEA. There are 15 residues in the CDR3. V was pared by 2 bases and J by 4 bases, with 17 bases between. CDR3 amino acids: CSVEFGAGWGETQYF. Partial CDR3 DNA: TGCAGCGTTGAATTTGGGGCAGGCTGGGGAGAGACC. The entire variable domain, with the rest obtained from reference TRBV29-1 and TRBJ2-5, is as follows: SAVISQKPSRDICQRGTSLTIQCQVDSQVTMMFWYRQQPGQSLTLIATANQGSEATYESGFVIDKFPISRPNLTFSTLTVSNMSPEDSSIYLCSVEFGAGWGETQYFGPGTRLLVL.

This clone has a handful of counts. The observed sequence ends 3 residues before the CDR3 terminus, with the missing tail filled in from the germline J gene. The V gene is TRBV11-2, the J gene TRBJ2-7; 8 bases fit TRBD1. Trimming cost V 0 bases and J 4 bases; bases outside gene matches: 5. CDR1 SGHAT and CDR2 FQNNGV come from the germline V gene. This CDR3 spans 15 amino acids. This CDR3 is CASSLDSTGAYEQYF. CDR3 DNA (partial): TGTGCCAGCAGCTTAGATTCGACAGGGGCTTACGAG.

CDR3 bases read: TGTGCCATCCTTGAGGGACTTGACACCGGGGAG. Its translation is CAILEGLDTGE. The whole CDR3 reads CAILEGLDTGELFF. The rearrangement links TRBV7-9 to TRBJ2-2; weak D call: TRBD2 (6 bases). The missing CDR3 end, 3 residues past where the read stops, is filled in from the germline J gene. This CDR3 spans 14 amino acids. Germline assignment: CDR1 SEHNR and CDR2 FQNEAQ (reference sequence). Trimming stripped 10 bases from V and 3 bases from J, with 15 bases between.

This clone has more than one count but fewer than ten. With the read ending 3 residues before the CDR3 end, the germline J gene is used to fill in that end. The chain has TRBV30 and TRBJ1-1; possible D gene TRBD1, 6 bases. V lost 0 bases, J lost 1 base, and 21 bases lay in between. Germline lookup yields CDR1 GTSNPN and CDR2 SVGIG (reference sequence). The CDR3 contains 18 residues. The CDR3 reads CAWSVPPHRWDKNTEAFF. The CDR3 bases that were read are TGTGCCTGGAGTGTCCCCCCCCACCGGTGGGACAAGAACACTGAA.

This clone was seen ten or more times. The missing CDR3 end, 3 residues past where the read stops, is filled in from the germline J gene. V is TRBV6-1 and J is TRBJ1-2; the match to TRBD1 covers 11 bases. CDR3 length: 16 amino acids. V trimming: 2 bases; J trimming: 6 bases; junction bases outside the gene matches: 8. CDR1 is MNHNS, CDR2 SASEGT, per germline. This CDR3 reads CASSEIWTGGVNGYTF. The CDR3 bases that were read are TGTGCCAGCAGTGAAATTTGGACAGGGGGCGTGAATGGC.

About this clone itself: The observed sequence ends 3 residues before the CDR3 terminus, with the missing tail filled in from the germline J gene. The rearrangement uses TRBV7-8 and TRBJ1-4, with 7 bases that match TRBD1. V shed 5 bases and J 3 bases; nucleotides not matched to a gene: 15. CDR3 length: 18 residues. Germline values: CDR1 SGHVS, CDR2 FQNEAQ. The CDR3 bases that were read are TGTGCCAGCAGCCGATTCGGGGGAGAGGGGGCGGCTAATGAAAAA. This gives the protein CASSRFGGEGAANEK. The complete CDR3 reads CASSRFGGEGAANEKLFF.

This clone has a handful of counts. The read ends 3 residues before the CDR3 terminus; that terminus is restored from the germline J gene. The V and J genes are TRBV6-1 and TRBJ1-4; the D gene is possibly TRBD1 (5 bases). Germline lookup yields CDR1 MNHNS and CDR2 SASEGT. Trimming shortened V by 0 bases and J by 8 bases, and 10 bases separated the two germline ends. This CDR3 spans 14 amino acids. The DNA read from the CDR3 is TGTGCCAGCAGTGAAGCGCCCAGGGAAGAAAAA. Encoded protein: CASSEAPREEK. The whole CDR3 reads CASSEAPREEKLFF.

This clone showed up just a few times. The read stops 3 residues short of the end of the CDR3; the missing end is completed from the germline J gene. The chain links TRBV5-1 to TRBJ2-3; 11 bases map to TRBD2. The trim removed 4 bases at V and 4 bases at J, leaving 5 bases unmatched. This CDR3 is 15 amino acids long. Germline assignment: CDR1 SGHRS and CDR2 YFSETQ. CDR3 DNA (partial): TGCGCCAGCAGCCAGACTAGCGGGGTTCCAGATACG. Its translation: CASSQTSGVPDT. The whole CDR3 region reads CASSQTSGVPDTQYF.

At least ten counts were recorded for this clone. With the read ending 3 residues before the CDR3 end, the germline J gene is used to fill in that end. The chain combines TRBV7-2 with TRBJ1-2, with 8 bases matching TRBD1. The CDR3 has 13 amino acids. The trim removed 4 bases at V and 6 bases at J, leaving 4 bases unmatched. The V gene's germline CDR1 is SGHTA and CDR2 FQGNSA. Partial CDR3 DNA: TGTGCCAGCAGCTACGACAGGGGTGATGGC. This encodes CASSYDRGDG. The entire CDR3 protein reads CASSYDRGDGYTF.

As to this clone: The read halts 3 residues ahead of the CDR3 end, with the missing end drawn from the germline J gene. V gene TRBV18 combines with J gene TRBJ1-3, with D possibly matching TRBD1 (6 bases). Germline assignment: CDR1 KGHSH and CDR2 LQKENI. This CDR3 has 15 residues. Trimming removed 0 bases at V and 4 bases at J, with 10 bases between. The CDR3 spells CASSPPQGQGNTIYF. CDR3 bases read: TGTGCCAGCTCACCACCGCAGGGACAAGGAAACACC.

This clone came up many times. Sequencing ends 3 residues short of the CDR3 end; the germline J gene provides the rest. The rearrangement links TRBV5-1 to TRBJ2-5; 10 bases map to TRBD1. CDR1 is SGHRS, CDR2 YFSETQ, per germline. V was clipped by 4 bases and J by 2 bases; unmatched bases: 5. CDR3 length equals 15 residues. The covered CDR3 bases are TGCGCCAGCAGCCCCTGGGGACAGGGGCAAGAGACC. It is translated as CASSPWGQGQET. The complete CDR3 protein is CASSPWGQGQETQYF.

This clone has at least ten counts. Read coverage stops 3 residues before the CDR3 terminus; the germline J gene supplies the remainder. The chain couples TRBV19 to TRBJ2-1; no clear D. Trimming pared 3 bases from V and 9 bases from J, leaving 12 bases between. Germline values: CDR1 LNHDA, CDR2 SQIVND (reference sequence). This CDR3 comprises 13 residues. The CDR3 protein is CASSMIGQSEQFF. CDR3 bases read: TGTGCCAGTAGTATGATAGGGCAGTCTGAG.